This is a list of T cell receptor beta chains from one sample in a study of blood T cell repertoires in COVID-19. The protocol was immunoSEQ multiplex PCR, while the TCRdb copy is restricted to in-frame clones and leaves out a portion. The data contain 100,000 to 150,000 clones, more than 75% of them singletons. Specimen: peripheral blood. These receptors all stem from a human donor in a cohort sampled during active COVID-19. Both conserved end residues are part of each CDR3. A D gene is named only where the DNA matches it firmly. Not all rows give a size; the values are once, few, many and, for expanded clones, a class.

DNA: TGTGCCACCAGCAGAGATTTGCGGGGGCAGGACACTGAAGCTTTCTTT
CDR3: CATSRDLRGQDTEAFF
size: -
D: -
V: TRBV15
J: TRBJ1-1

DNA: TGTGCCAGCAGCCAAGGGACAATTTATAGCAATCAGCCCCAGCATTTT
CDR3: CASSQGTIYSNQPQHF
size: -
D: -
V: TRBV3-1/TRBV3-2
J: TRBJ1-5

DNA: TGTGCCAGCAGTGAATACGTAGCGGGAATCACAGATACGCAGTATTTT
CDR3: CASSEYVAGITDTQYF
size: -
D: TRBD2
V: TRBV25-1
J: TRBJ2-3

DNA: TGTGCCAGCAGCCCAGGCCTAGGGGGCGGGGAGACCCAGTACTTC
CDR3: CASSPGLGGGETQYF
size: -
D: TRBD1
V: TRBV7-9
J: TRBJ2-5

DNA: TGCGCCAGCAGCCAACTATCATTGCGCGGGGGTAGCACAGATACGCAGTATTTT
CDR3: CASSQLSLRGGSTDTQYF
size: -
D: TRBD2
V: TRBV4-1
J: TRBJ2-3

DNA: TGTGCCAGCAGCACGGGGGGGCTATTAGGCCAGAACTACACCTTC
CDR3: CASSTGGLLGQNYTF
size: -
D: -
V: TRBV5-6
J: TRBJ1-2

DNA: TGTGCCAGCAGCAAAGTGAGAGGCGTCAGGGCGCACGGTTACTTTGCCTACGAGCAGTACTTC
CDR3: CASSKVRGVRAHGYFAYEQYF
size: few
D: -
V: TRBV21-1
J: TRBJ2-7

DNA: TGTGCCAGTAGTGCAGGGTATGGCTACACCTTC
CDR3: CASSAGYGYTF
size: few
D: -
V: TRBV19
J: TRBJ1-2

DNA: TGTGCCAGCAGCGATGGCGGACTGCCCTACGAGCAGTACTTC
CDR3: CASSDGGLPYEQYF
size: -
D: -
V: TRBV7-9
J: TRBJ2-7

DNA: TGCGCCAGCAGCCCAGGGACAGCCAGCGGCTATGGCTACACCTTC
CDR3: CASSPGTASGYGYTF
size: -
D: TRBD1
V: TRBV5-1
J: TRBJ1-2

DNA: TGTGCCAGCAGCAGCTCCACAGGGGGGGCGATTGGCTACACCTTC
CDR3: CASSSSTGGAIGYTF
size: -
D: TRBD1
V: TRBV5-6
J: TRBJ1-2